This T cell receptor (beta chain) derives from a study of blood T cell repertoires in COVID-19. Turning to the study itself: The study drew acute and convalescent COVID-19 samples from the United States, Italy and Spain.

Participants' own reports of clinical history determined their cohort assignment. Study processing details: Amplification of reference gene primers was used by the study to estimate nucleated cell counts. Sequencing was performed with immunoSEQ multiplex PCR; in TCRdb, only in-frame clones are kept and a portion is missing. V, J and clone size were drawn from that table, and D and trimming were deduced from the DNA. Here the sample spans a few hundred thousand clones, roughly 89% being singletons. The receptor was isolated from a middle-aged woman who had recovered from COVID-19. Sequences were obtained from PBMCs or T cells enriched from blood (not recorded which).

The CDR3 region has the DNA TGCGCCAGCAGCCCGCTAGGGGGACTAGCGGGAGAAGGCTACGAGCAGTACTTC. Residues: CASSPLGGLAGEGYEQYF. The chain couples TRBV4-1 to TRBJ2-7, with 14 bases aligning to TRBD2. With 4 bases clipped from V and 3 bases from J, the junction kept 11 bases outside the gene matches. The CDR3 sequence is 18 residues long. CDR1 and CDR2 (germline): MGHRA, YSYEKL.